What follows are 26 T cell receptor beta chains derived from one specimen sequenced in a study of blood T cells in healthy people across ages. Primers used in a second PCR of roughly 6 to 12 cycles were a sample-barcoded 5' primer and a J-beta primer mix. TCRdb called the 5' RACE reads again in MiXCR, with one record for every CDR3 protein. This table has fewer than 750,000 distinct CDR3 sequences, roughly 48% appearing once. Material for sequencing was blood. These receptors were collected from a man older than 75 in good health.

This clonotype was seen only a few times. The rearrangement uses TRBV9 and TRBJ1-2, with no clear D. This CDR3 is built from 15 residues. Germline assignment: CDR1 SGDLS and CDR2 YYNGEE. V dropped 0 bases and J dropped 2 bases, with 11 bases sitting between them. The CDR3 sequence is CASSVAWADNYGYTF. In nucleotides, the CDR3 is TGTGCCAGCAGCGTAGCCTGGGCGGACAACTATGGCTACACCTTC.

V is TRBV7-9 and J is TRBJ2-5; 15 bases are shared with TRBD2. V gave up 4 bases and J gave up 2 bases; unmatched junction bases: 8. The V gene's germline CDR1 is SEHNR and CDR2 FQNEAQ (reference sequence). This CDR3 has 18 amino acids. The CDR3 here is CASSSAGTSGRQQETQYF. Here the CDR3 DNA reads TGTGCCAGCAGCTCTGCGGGGACTAGCGGGAGGCAACAAGAGACCCAGTACTTC.

This clonotype was detected only once. The chain uses TRBV7-2 and TRBJ2-1; D may be TRBD1 (6 bases). The CDR3 loop spans 14 amino acids. The V end was cut by 7 bases, the J end by 8 bases, with 18 bases between. Germline CDR1 reads SGHTA; CDR2 reads FQGNSA. The CDR3 protein is CASIHRGRGDEQFF. In DNA, the CDR3 is TGTGCCAGCATCCATAGGGGGAGAGGCGATGAGCAGTTCTTC. Complete variable domain (other parts from reference TRBV7-2 and TRBJ2-1): GAGVSQSPSNKVTEKGKDVELRCDPISGHTALYWYRQSLGQGLEFLIYFQGNSAPDKSGLPSDRFSAERTGGSVSTLTIQRTQQEDSAVYLCASIHRGRGDEQFFGPGTRLTVL.

This clonotype was found a few times. The chain employs TRBV7-3 and TRBJ2-7; no clear D gene. Germline loops: CDR1 SGHTA, CDR2 FQGTGA. V was trimmed by 3 bases and J by 2 bases, leaving 8 bases between them. The CDR3 spans 13 residues. CDR3 protein: CASSFGPTYEQYF. The CDR3 DNA sequence: TGTGCCAGCAGCTTCGGGCCCACCTACGAGCAGTACTTC.

CDR3 nucleotide sequence: TGCAGTGCCCGGACAGGCCGGGGAACCGGGGAGCTGTTTTTT. It specifies CSARTGRGTGELFF. The chain recombines TRBV20-1 with TRBJ2-2; 7 nucleotides line up with TRBD1. CDR3 size: 14 residues. Per germline, CDR1 DFQATT and CDR2 SNEGSKA (reference sequence). V shed 6 bases and J 5 bases; nucleotides not matched to a gene: 9.

This clonotype was recorded only once. V gene TRBV27 combines with J gene TRBJ2-7; D is perhaps TRBD1 (6 bases). Germline V gives CDR1 MNHEY, CDR2 SMNVEV (reference sequence). The CDR3 consists of 17 residues. The V end was cut by 5 bases, the J end by 0 bases, with 20 bases between. The CDR3 here is CASSLRFGDIPSYEQYF. The CDR3 DNA reads TGTGCCAGCAGTCTCCGGTTTGGGGACATCCCCTCCTACGAGCAGTACTTC.

This chain joins TRBV28 and TRBJ2-5; TRBD1 agrees at 11 bases. There are 15 residues in the CDR3. Unmatched junction bases numbered 4, after V lost 2 bases and J lost 5 bases. Germline V gene sequence: CDR1 MDHEN, CDR2 SYDVKM. The CDR3 DNA follows: TGTGCCAGCAGTTTAACCGGGACAGGGGGGGAGACCCAGTACTTC. Amino acids: CASSLTGTGGETQYF.

The gene calls are TRBV9 and TRBJ2-1; D is perhaps TRBD1 (6 bases). CDR3 length equals 18 residues. Germline loops: CDR1 SGDLS, CDR2 YYNGEE. V lost 4 bases, J lost 3 bases, and 23 bases lay in between. CDR3 region: CASSPRLTGNYDYNEQFF. The CDR3 coding sequence is TGTGCCAGCAGCCCCCGCCTTACAGGGAACTACGACTACAATGAGCAGTTCTTC.

The J gene is TRBJ2-6, the V gene TRBV7-2, with D tentatively TRBD1 (6 bases). Between the trimmed V and J ends, which lost 3 bases and 0 bases, there was a span of 12 bases. Germline CDR1 is SGHTA and CDR2 is FQGNSA. The CDR3 is 17 residues long. For the CDR3, the DNA is TGTGCCAGCAGCTTGGCAGGGGCCTTCTCTGGGGCCAACGTCCTGACTTTC. Residues: CASSLAGAFSGANVLTF.

This clonotype was counted a few times. The chain employs TRBV24-1 and TRBJ2-5, with 8 bases matching TRBD1. The CDR3 runs to 14 residues. Per the germline V gene, CDR1 is KGHDR and CDR2 is SFDVKD. J lost 10 bases, V lost 2 bases, and 8 bases had no gene match. In nucleotides, the CDR3 is TGTGCCACCAGTGATTCCGGCAGGGGGCATGGCCAGTACTTC. Translation: CATSDSGRGHGQYF.

The rearrangement joins TRBV10-3 to TRBJ2-7, with D maybe TRBD1 (6 bases). V lost 2 bases to trimming and J lost 3 bases, with 11 bases between them. The CDR3 spans 14 residues. Germline assignment: CDR1 ENHRY and CDR2 SYGVKD. CDR3 sequence reads: CAISEGTTGYEQYF. CDR3 in DNA: TGTGCCATCAGTGAGGGGACGACAGGCTACGAGCAGTACTTC.

There are many counts of this clonotype. This chain uses TRBV7-3 with TRBJ2-7, with TRBD1 as a possible D gene (5 bases). Germline loops: CDR1 SGHTA, CDR2 FQGTGA. The CDR3 totals 15 residues. Trimming took off 3 bases at V and 1 base at J, with 13 bases between the two ends. The CDR3 coding sequence is TGTGCCAGCAGCTTTCAGCGACAGCAATCCTACGAGCAGTACTTC. This sequence encodes CASSFQRQQSYEQYF. The variable domain in full, with the rest retrieved from reference TRBV7-3 and TRBJ2-7, is GAGVSQTPSNKVTEKGKYVELRCDPISGHTALYWYRQSLGQGPEFLIYFQGTGAADDSGLPNDRFFAVRPEGSVSTLKIQRTERGDSAVYLCASSFQRQQSYEQYFGPGTRLTVT.

This clonotype occurred a few times. The chain couples TRBV10-3 to TRBJ1-2; TRBD1 matches at 7 bases. The CDR3 sequence is 16 residues long. V lost 3 bases to trimming and J lost 6 bases; unmatched junction nucleotides: 13. The germline gives CDR1 ENHRY, CDR2 SYGVKD. The CDR3 region has the DNA TGTGCCATCAGTGAAAAGGACAGGAGATTGGTGGATGGCTACACCTTC. Translating gives CAISEKDRRLVDGYTF.

This chain links TRBV2 with TRBJ2-5; 9 nucleotides match TRBD1. This CDR3 spans 15 amino acids. The germline V gene encodes CDR1 SNHLY and CDR2 FYNNEI. With 6 bases clipped from V and 1 base from J, the junction kept 6 bases outside the gene matches. The CDR3 coding sequence is TGTGCCAGCAGACTCGGGACAGGGTTCCAAGAGACCCAGTACTTC. Translation: CASRLGTGFQETQYF.

The chain recombines TRBV3-1 with TRBJ2-7; 10 nucleotides agree with TRBD2. The closer fit of TRBJ2-4 to the DNA end suggests the J call may be wrong. The V gene's germline CDR1 is LGHDT and CDR2 YNNKEL (reference sequence). The CDR3 length is 15 residues. The CDR3, as DNA: TGTGCCAGCAGCCTAGCGGGGGGAGCCAAAAACATTCAGTACTTC. Protein: CASSLAGGAKNIQYF.

The chain employs TRBV6-6 and TRBJ1-5; maybe TRBD1 (6 bases). V lost 4 bases to trimming and J lost 6 bases, with 13 bases between them. CDR3 length: 14 amino acids. Germline V lookup: CDR1 MNHNY, CDR2 SVGAGI (reference sequence). Here the CDR3 reads CASSSSNRVQPQHF. As DNA, the CDR3 is TGTGCCAGCAGTTCCTCGAACAGGGTTCAGCCCCAGCATTTT.

This clonotype was seen only a few times. The chain joins TRBV7-2 to TRBJ2-2, with unresolved D. The CDR3 spans 14 residues. Germline-derived CDR1 and CDR2 are SGHTA and FQGNSA. V was cut by 0 bases and J by 5 bases, with 7 bases left in between. Here the CDR3 DNA reads TGTGCCAGCAGCTTAGCATGGGGAACCGGGGAGCTGTTTTTT. Amino acid sequence: CASSLAWGTGELFF.

J is TRBJ1-2 and V is TRBV7-2; 10 bases map to TRBD1. The CDR3 totals 15 residues. Trimming took 5 bases from V and 5 from J; bases not matched to a gene: 8. CDR1 and CDR2 (germline): SGHTA, FQGNSA. Written as DNA, the CDR3 is TGTGCCAGCAGCCACGGGACAGGGGAGGGGTATGGCTACACCTTC. It is translated as CASSHGTGEGYGYTF.

The chain has TRBV7-9 and TRBJ1-4; no clear D gene. The CDR3 length is 16 residues. The V gene lost 5 bases and the J gene lost 8 bases, with 21 bases spanning the gap. CDR1 is SEHNR and CDR2 is FQNEAQ in the germline V gene (reference sequence). The CDR3 reads CASSPPVVQVGEKLFF. The CDR3 DNA reads as TGTGCCAGCAGCCCCCCGGTCGTGCAGGTCGGCGAAAAACTGTTTTTT. The full variable domain, in which reference TRBV7-9 and TRBJ1-4 provide the parts outside the CDR3, is DTGVSQNPRHKITKRGQNVTFRCDPISEHNRLYWYRQTLGQGPEFLTYFQNEAQLEKSRLLSDRFSAERPKGSFSTLEIQRTEQGDSAMYLCASSPPVVQVGEKLFFGSGTQLSVL.

The chain joins TRBV5-1 to TRBJ2-1, with D possibly TRBD1 on 5 matching bases. CDR1 SGHRS and CDR2 YFSETQ come from the germline V gene. Trimming removed 2 bases from V and 6 bases from J, with 12 bases in between. This CDR3 is built from 14 residues. In nucleotides, the CDR3 is TGCGCCAGCAGCTTCGTCCTTCAGGGCAATGAGCAGTTCTTC. Protein: CASSFVLQGNEQFF.

The chain combines TRBV20-1 with TRBJ1-1; TRBD1 is a possible D gene (6 bases). The germline V gene has CDR1 DFQATT and CDR2 SNEGSKA (reference sequence). The CDR3 loop spans 13 amino acids. Trimming removed 6 bases from V and 1 base from J, with 12 bases in between. For the CDR3, the DNA is TGCAGTGCCGCCCGGGACACGAACACTGAAGCTTTCTTT. It codes for CSAARDTNTEAFF.

This clonotype was detected ten times or more. The V and J genes are TRBV6-5 and TRBJ2-5, with D unclear. This CDR3 region has 12 residues. CDR1 is MNHEY and CDR2 is SVGAGI in the germline V gene. Deletions cut 5 bases from V and 4 bases from J, with 8 bases between. The CDR3 protein is CASSRFGETQYF. CDR3 nucleotide sequence: TGTGCCAGCAGTCGCTTCGGAGAGACCCAGTACTTC.

The sample holds a few counts of this clonotype. V and J are TRBV7-2 and TRBJ1-4; D is unclear. Germline-derived CDR1 and CDR2 are SGHTA and FQGNSA. The CDR3 consists of 17 residues. V lost 1 base, J lost 0 bases, and 12 bases lay in between. CDR3 sequence (DNA): TGTGCCAGCAGCTTAGGGTTAACTCACGCAACTAATGAAAAACTGTTTTTT. This codes for CASSLGLTHATNEKLFF. Full variable domain (remainder filled in from reference TRBV7-2 and TRBJ1-4): GAGVSQSPSNKVTEKGKDVELRCDPISGHTALYWYRQSLGQGLEFLIYFQGNSAPDKSGLPSDRFSAERTGGSVSTLTIQRTQQEDSAVYLCASSLGLTHATNEKLFFGSGTQLSVL.

This clonotype was observed a handful of times. This chain links TRBV3-1 with TRBJ2-3, with D unclear. CDR1 is LGHDT, CDR2 YNNKEL, per germline (reference sequence). Trimming stripped 3 bases from V and 5 bases from J, with 6 bases between. The CDR3 consists of 12 residues. The CDR3 loop reads CASSHLGDTQYF. The CDR3, as DNA: TGTGCCAGCAGCCATCTAGGAGATACGCAGTATTTT.

This clonotype was seen only a few times. Possible read error: a much larger clone is one base away. The chain combines TRBV7-9 with TRBJ2-4; D is undetermined. CDR1 is SEHNR and CDR2 is FQNEAQ in the germline V gene (reference sequence). This CDR3 has 12 residues. CDR3 in DNA: TGTTCCAGCAGCTTAGCCAAAAACATTCAGTACTTC. This sequence encodes CSSSLAKNIQYF.

The chain links TRBV6-5 to TRBJ1-1, with D possibly TRBD1 on 6 matching bases. V lost 6 bases, J lost 7 bases, and 15 bases lay in between. Germline V gives CDR1 MNHEY, CDR2 SVGAGI. This CDR3 contains 13 residues. The CDR3 DNA follows: TGTGCCAGCAGGACAGGTCCGCAAGTTGAAGCTTTCTTT. It is translated as CASRTGPQVEAFF.